This TCR beta chain was sequenced for a study of shared clonotypes between healthy human individuals. CD45RO-negative, CCR7-positively selected cells formed the naive CD8 fraction, excluding terminally differentiated effector memory CD45RA+ cells. The DNA input per sorted-subset replicate PCR was 150 to 200 ng, corresponding to roughly 31,000 T cell genomes. Clones were read by immunoSEQ multiplex PCR, and TCRdb kept only the in-frame ones, dropping some. The sample records about 1.9 million clones, 90% to 95% being singletons. CDR1 is MGHRA and CDR2 is YSYEKL in the germline V gene. This CDR3 comprises 15 residues. Trimming cost V 0 bases and J 6 bases, with 14 bases left between them.

The clonotype was recovered from a man younger than 35 in good health. Some clones in this sample may be carry-over from other donors' samples. The sequenced material came from naive CD8+ T cells from PBMCs. J is TRBJ1-1 and V is TRBV4-1; tentatively, D is TRBD1 (6 bases). CDR3 in DNA: TGCGCCAGCAGCCAAGATTGGATTGCAGGGGCTGAAGCTTTCTTT. The encoded protein is CASSQDWIAGAEAFF.